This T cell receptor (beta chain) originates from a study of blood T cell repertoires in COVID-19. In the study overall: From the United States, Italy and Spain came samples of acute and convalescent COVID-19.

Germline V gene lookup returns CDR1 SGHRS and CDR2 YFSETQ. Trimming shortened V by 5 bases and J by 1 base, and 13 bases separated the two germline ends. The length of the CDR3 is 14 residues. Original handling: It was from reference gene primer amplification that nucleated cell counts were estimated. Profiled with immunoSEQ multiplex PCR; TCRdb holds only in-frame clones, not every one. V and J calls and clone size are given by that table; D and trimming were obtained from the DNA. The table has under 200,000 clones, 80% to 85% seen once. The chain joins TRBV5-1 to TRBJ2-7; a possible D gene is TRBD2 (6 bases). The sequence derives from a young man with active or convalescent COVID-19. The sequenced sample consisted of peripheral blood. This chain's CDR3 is CASSVSGRSYEQYF. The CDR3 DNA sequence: TGCGCCAGCAGTGTGTCAGGGAGGTCCTACGAGCAGTACTTC. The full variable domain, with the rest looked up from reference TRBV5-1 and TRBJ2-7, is KAGVTQTPRYLIKTRGQQVTLSCSPISGHRSVSWYQQTPGQGLQFLFEYFSETQRNKGNFPGRFSGRQFSNSRSEMNVSTLELGDSALYLCASSVSGRSYEQYFGPGTRLTVT.